The 7 T cell receptor beta chains given below trace back to one sample, sequenced in a study of CD8 T cells in Susac syndrome. With random hexamers, 0.5 to 1 ug RNA was reverse transcribed. MiXCR was run by TCRdb on the immunoSEQ multiplex PCR reads, yielding one entry per CDR3 protein. The profile shows more than 130,000 distinct CDR3 sequences, approximately 95% of them singletons. Material for sequencing was CD8+ T cells from PBMCs. The receptors were sampled from a human donor in good health.

The V gene is TRBV20-1, the J gene TRBJ2-7, with 7 bases that match TRBD1. The CDR3 spans 16 residues. Trimming at V came to 6 bases and at J to 0 bases, leaving 14 bases not matched to a gene. Germline CDR1 and CDR2: DFQATT and SNEGSKA (reference sequence). In nucleotides, the CDR3 is TGCAGTGCGGGGGACAGAAGTCATACGTACTCCTACGAGCAGTACTTC. Protein: CSAGDRSHTYSYEQYF.

This clonotype has only a few counts. This chain connects TRBV19 to TRBJ2-7; no firm D call. The CDR3 loop spans 11 amino acids. Trimming took 5 bases from V and 3 from J, leaving 5 bases between them. Germline loops: CDR1 LNHDA, CDR2 SQIVND (reference sequence). The CDR3 nucleotides are TGTGCCAGTAGTTCGGTCTACGAGCAGTACTTC. This gives the protein CASSSVYEQYF.

The rearrangement uses TRBV3-1 and TRBJ2-1; no firm D call. This CDR3 comprises 17 residues. V lost 0 bases to trimming and J lost 0 bases, with 12 bases between them. Germline assignment: CDR1 LGHDT and CDR2 YNNKEL (reference sequence). The DNA of the CDR3 is TGTGCCAGCAGCCAAGACGTGGGATTAAGCTCCTACAATGAGCAGTTCTTC. Amino acids: CASSQDVGLSSYNEQFF.

The rearrangement links TRBV7-9 to TRBJ2-7, with 12 bases that match TRBD2. Losses at the gene ends were 4 bases for V and 3 bases for J; bases not matched to a gene: 7. Germline V CDR1 and CDR2: SEHNR, FQNEAQ (reference sequence). The CDR3 sequence is 16 residues long. The CDR3 spells CASSSSGLAGLYEQYF. The CDR3 nucleotides read TGTGCCAGCAGCTCCTCAGGACTAGCGGGACTCTACGAGCAGTACTTC. Filled out from reference TRBV7-9 and TRBJ2-7, the complete variable domain reads DTGVSQNPRHKITKRGQNVTFRCDPISEHNRLYWYRQTLGQGPEFLTYFQNEAQLEKSRLLSDRFSAERPKGSFSTLEIQRTEQGDSAMYLCASSSSGLAGLYEQYFGPGTRLTVT.

The chain recombines TRBV6-5 with TRBJ2-7, with TRBD2 matching over 12 bases. Unmatched junction bases numbered 5, after V lost 7 bases and J lost 4 bases. Germline V gene lookup returns CDR1 MNHEY and CDR2 SVGAGI. The CDR3 sequence is 14 residues long. CDR3 sequence reads: CASKWTSGKYEQYF. In DNA form, the CDR3 reads TGTGCCAGCAAATGGACTAGCGGGAAGTACGAGCAGTACTTC.

This chain connects TRBV29-1 to TRBJ2-7; 10 bases map to TRBD2. Trimming at V came to 6 bases and at J to 3 bases, leaving 11 bases not matched to a gene. CDR3 length: 15 residues. Germline V gene data show CDR1 as SQVTM and CDR2 as ANQGSEA. The CDR3 reads CSVVRPSGSYYEQYF. CDR3 in DNA: TGCAGCGTCGTACGGCCTAGCGGGAGTTACTACGAGCAGTACTTC.

In its sample, this clonotype was seen once. The chain uses TRBV19 and TRBJ2-1; 7 nucleotides match TRBD2. The CDR3 spans 16 residues. Germline assignment: CDR1 LNHDA and CDR2 SQIVND (reference sequence). V shed 6 bases, J shed 5 bases, and the junction held 13 bases outside the gene matches. DNA for the CDR3: TGTGCCAGTAGCCGGAAGGGGCGGGAGCGAAACAATGAGCAGTTCTTC. Translation: CASSRKGRERNNEQFF.